The rows below give T cell receptor beta chains drawn from one sample of a study of cytomegalovirus exposure and HLA in healthy donors. Clones were sequenced by immunoSEQ multiplex PCR, and TCRdb holds only the in-frame ones, with some missing. This table has roughly 70,000 clones, about 94% appearing once. The sequencing input was PBMCs. The receptors derive from a young man in good health and CMV-seropositive. CDR3s include the opening cysteine and the closing phenylalanine or tryptophan. A D gene is named only where the DNA matches it firmly. Only part of the rows carry a size: once, few, many, or a class if the clone is expanded.

d_call clone_size j_call v_call cdr3_aa cdr3_nt
TRBD1 . TRBJ2-3 TRBV2 CASSEGGQGARTDTQYF TGTGCCAGCAGTGAAGGGGGACAGGGGGCTAGGACAGATACGCAGTATTTT
TRBD1 . TRBJ1-4 TRBV15 CATSKPLTGGNEKLFF TGTGCCACCAGCAAACCATTGACAGGGGGAAATGAAAAACTGTTTTTT
. . TRBJ2-1 TRBV12-5 CASGNSGIDEQFF TGTGCTAGTGGTAATTCAGGGATTGATGAGCAGTTCTTC
TRBD2 . TRBJ2-2 TRBV18 CASSPPGLGGTGELFF TGTGCCAGCTCACCACCCGGCCTGGGAGGGACCGGGGAGCTGTTTTTT
. . TRBJ2-1 TRBV5-6 CASSFRLVNSYNEQFF TGTGCCAGCAGCTTTCGACTAGTTAATTCCTACAATGAGCAGTTCTTC
. . TRBJ1-1 TRBV30 CAFQGYTEAFF TGTGCCTTCCAGGGGTACACTGAAGCTTTCTTT
TRBD1 once TRBJ1-2 TRBV6-4 CASSEDAGGPSGYTF TGTGCCAGCAGTGAAGACGCAGGGGGCCCGTCGGGCTACACCTTC
. . TRBJ2-5 TRBV4-1 CASSPKATGETQYF TGCGCCAGCAGCCCCAAGGCGACAGGAGAGACCCAGTACTTC
TRBD2 once TRBJ2-7 TRBV7-9 CASSSRTSGPTYEQYF TGTGCCAGCAGCAGTCGGACTAGCGGGCCTACCTACGAGCAGTACTTC
. . TRBJ2-1 TRBV10-2 CASSGLAFNEQFF TGCGCCAGCAGTGGCCTAGCTTTTAATGAGCAGTTCTTC
TRBD2 . TRBJ2-7 TRBV7-9 CASSLTGLAGGPGYEQYF TGTGCCAGCAGCTTGACAGGGCTAGCGGGAGGGCCTGGGTACGAGCAGTACTTC
. . TRBJ1-5 TRBV7-2 CASSSQRNQPQHF TGTGCCAGCAGCTCACAGAGAAATCAGCCCCAGCATTTT
. . TRBJ2-1 TRBV30 CAWRDYLNEQFF TGTGCCTGGAGGGACTATCTTAATGAGCAGTTCTTC
TRBD1 . TRBJ1-1 TRBV6-1 CASSQGAGGWNTEAFF TGTGCCAGCAGTCAAGGGGCAGGGGGGTGGAACACTGAAGCTTTCTTT
. . TRBJ1-3 TRBV18 CASSPTGGGLSGNTIYF TGTGCCAGCTCACCTACGGGGGGGGGCCTCTCTGGAAACACCATATATTTT
TRBD1 . TRBJ2-7 TRBV5-4 CASSSRTGSKDEQYF TGTGCCAGCAGCTCTAGGACAGGGTCGAAAGACGAGCAGTACTTC
. . TRBJ1-2 TRBV7-2 CASSLQGNYGYTF TGTGCCAGCAGCTTGCAGGGGAACTATGGCTACACCTTC
. once TRBJ2-5 TRBV5-6 CASSLGVAERTKETQYF TGTGCCAGCAGCTTGGGTGTAGCGGAGAGAACAAAAGAGACCCAGTACTTC
TRBD1 . TRBJ1-3 TRBV5-1 CASTQDRAGNTIYF TGCGCCAGCACCCAAGACAGGGCTGGAAACACCATATATTTT
. . TRBJ2-1 TRBV1 CTSSQELAGGPYNEQFF TGCACCAGCAGCCAAGAACTAGCGGGAGGGCCGTACAATGAGCAGTTCTTC
. . TRBJ2-2 TRBV4-2 CASSQDLPAGELFF TGTGCCAGCAGCCAAGATCTCCCGGCCGGGGAGCTGTTTTTT
TRBD2 . TRBJ2-1 TRBV4-1 CASSQEGREGLRNEQFF TGCGCCAGCAGCCAAGAAGGTCGGGAGGGCCTGAGGAATGAGCAGTTCTTC
. once TRBJ2-3 TRBV5-1 CASSLAAGTDTQYF TGCGCCAGCAGCTTGGCGGCGGGCACAGATACGCAGTATTTT
TRBD1 . TRBJ2-5 TRBV28 CASSQTGIQETQYF TGTGCCAGCAGTCAGACAGGGATCCAAGAGACCCAGTACTTC
TRBD1 . TRBJ1-1 TRBV28 CASSFRPGQGANTEAFF TGTGCCAGCAGTTTCCGTCCGGGACAGGGGGCGAACACTGAAGCTTTCTTT
. . TRBJ2-3 TRBV10-3 CAIRPGPEGLGTQYF TGTGCCATCAGGCCGGGCCCGGAGGGGTTAGGTACGCAGTATTTT
. . TRBJ2-7 TRBV25-1 CASSAQVSYEQYF TGTGCCAGCAGTGCCCAGGTTTCGTACGAGCAGTACTTC
. . TRBJ2-5 TRBV19 CASTLTGTSQETQYF TGTGCCAGTACCTTGACAGGGACTTCCCAAGAGACCCAGTACTTC
TRBD2 . TRBJ2-3 TRBV2 CASKTGGDTQYF TGTGCCAGCAAAACGGGGGGGGATACGCAGTATTTT
TRBD2 . TRBJ2-1 TRBV28 CASSLRLAGRYNEQFF TGTGCCAGCAGTTTGCGGCTAGCGGGACGGTACAATGAGCAGTTCTTC
TRBD1 . TRBJ1-1 TRBV11-3 CASSLGFRTGPGFF TGTGCCAGCAGCTTAGGGTTCCGGACAGGGCCCGGTTTCTTT
. . TRBJ1-2 TRBV29-1 CSVHAELNYGYTF TGCAGCGTTCATGCTGAACTAAACTATGGCTACACCTTC
. . TRBJ1-3 TRBV30 CAWSVTGWGNTIYF TGTGCCTGGAGTGTAACGGGTTGGGGAAACACCATATATTTT
. . TRBJ2-7 TRBV6-1 CATTLGAGGSYEQYF TGTGCCACAACCCTTGGGGCAGGGGGGTCCTACGAGCAGTACTTC
. . TRBJ2-5 TRBV11-3 CASSPPGGVFETQYF TGTGCCAGCAGCCCCCCCGGGGGAGTGTTCGAGACCCAGTACTTC
TRBD2 . TRBJ2-1 TRBV5-6 CASSLRRSGRAFDEQFF TGTGCCAGCAGCTTAAGACGTAGCGGGAGGGCCTTTGATGAGCAGTTCTTC
. . TRBJ1-1 TRBV19 CASSETVNTEAFF TGTGCCAGTAGTGAAACAGTGAACACTGAAGCTTTCTTT
TRBD2 . TRBJ2-7 TRBV25-1 CASSGSGLGSSYEQYF TGTGCCAGCAGTGGCTCGGGACTAGGAAGCTCCTACGAGCAGTACTTC
TRBD1 . TRBJ2-7 TRBV6-5 CASSYLKGTGGEQYF TGTGCCAGCAGTTACTTAAAAGGGACAGGGGGAGAGCAGTACTTC